This T cell receptor (beta chain) was profiled in a study of blood T cell repertoires in COVID-19. In germline, CDR1 is SEHNR, CDR2 FQNEAQ (reference sequence). This CDR3 has 13 residues. V lost 1 base and J lost 9, with 7 bases in between. TCRdb's copy holds only in-frame clones and misses some; the assay was immunoSEQ multiplex PCR. The sample holds some 170,000 clones, 75% to 85% seen once. This clonotype originated in a man in his fifties who had recovered from COVID-19. The V call is TRBV7-9, the J call TRBJ1-6; D unresolved. The sample comprised PBMCs or T cells enriched from blood (not recorded which). The CDR3 DNA sequence: TGTGCCAGCAGCTTAGATGGCCCTTCACCCCTCCACTTT. Translated, it gives CASSLDGPSPLHF. Using reference TRBV7-9 and TRBJ1-6 for the parts outside the CDR3, the full variable domain is DTGVSQNPRHKITKRGQNVTFRCDPISEHNRLYWYRQTLGQGPEFLTYFQNEAQLEKSRLLSDRFSAERPKGSFSTLEIQRTEQGDSAMYLCASSLDGPSPLHFGNGTRLTVT.